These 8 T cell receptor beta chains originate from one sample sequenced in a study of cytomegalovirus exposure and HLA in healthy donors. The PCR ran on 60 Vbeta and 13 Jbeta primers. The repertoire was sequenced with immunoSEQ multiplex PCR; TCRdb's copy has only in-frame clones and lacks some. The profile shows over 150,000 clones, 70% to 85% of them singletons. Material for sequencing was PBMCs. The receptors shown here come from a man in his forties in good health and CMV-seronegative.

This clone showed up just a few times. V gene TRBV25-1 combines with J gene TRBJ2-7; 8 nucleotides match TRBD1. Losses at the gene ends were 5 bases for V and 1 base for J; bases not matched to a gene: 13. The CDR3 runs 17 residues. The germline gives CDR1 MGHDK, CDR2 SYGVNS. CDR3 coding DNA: TGTGCCAGCAGTTTAAGCCTTGGACAGGGCCCTTCCTACGAGCAGTACTTC. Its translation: CASSLSLGQGPSYEQYF.

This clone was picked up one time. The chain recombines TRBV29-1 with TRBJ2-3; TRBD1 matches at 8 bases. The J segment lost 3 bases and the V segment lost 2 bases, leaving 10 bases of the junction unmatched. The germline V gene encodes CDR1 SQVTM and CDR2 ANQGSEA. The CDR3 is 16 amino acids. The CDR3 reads CSVENAAGGLTDTQYF. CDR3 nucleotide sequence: TGCAGCGTTGAAAACGCCGCAGGGGGCTTAACAGATACGCAGTATTTT.

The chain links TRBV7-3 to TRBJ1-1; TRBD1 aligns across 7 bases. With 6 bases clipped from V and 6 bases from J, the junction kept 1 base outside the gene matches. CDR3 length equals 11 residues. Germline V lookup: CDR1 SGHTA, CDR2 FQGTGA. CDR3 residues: CASSTGAEAFF. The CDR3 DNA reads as TGTGCCAGCAGTACAGGGGCTGAAGCTTTCTTT.

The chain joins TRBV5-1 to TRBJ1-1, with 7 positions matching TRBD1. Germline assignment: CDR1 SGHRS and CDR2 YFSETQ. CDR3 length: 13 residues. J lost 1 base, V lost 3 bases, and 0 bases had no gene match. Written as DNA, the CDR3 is TGCGCCAGCAGCTGGGACAGGAACACTGAAGCTTTCTTT. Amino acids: CASSWDRNTEAFF.

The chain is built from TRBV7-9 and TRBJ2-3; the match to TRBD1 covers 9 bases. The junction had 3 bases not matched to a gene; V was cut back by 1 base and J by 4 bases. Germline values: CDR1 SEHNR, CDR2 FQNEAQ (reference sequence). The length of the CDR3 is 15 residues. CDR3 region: CASSLVQGASDTQYF. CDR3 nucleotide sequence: TGTGCCAGCAGCTTAGTACAGGGGGCGTCAGATACGCAGTATTTT.

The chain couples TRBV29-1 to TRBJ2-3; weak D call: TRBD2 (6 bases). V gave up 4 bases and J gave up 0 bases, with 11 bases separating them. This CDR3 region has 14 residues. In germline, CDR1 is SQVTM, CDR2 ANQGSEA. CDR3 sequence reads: CSVVSGVSTDTQYF. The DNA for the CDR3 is TGCAGCGTTGTTTCGGGGGTTAGCACAGATACGCAGTATTTT.

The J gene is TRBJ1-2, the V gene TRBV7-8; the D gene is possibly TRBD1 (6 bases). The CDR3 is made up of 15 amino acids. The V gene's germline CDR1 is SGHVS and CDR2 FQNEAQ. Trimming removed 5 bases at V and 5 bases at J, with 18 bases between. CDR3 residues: CASSKGIGGEYGYTF. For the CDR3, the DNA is TGTGCCAGCAGCAAAGGGATAGGGGGGGAATATGGCTACACCTTC. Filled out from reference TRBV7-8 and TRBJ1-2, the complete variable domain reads GAGVSQSPRYKVAKRGQDVALRCDPISGHVSLFWYQQALGQGPEFLTYFQNEAQLDKSGLPSDRFFAERPEGSVSTLKIQRTQQEDSAVYLCASSKGIGGEYGYTFGSGTRLTVV.

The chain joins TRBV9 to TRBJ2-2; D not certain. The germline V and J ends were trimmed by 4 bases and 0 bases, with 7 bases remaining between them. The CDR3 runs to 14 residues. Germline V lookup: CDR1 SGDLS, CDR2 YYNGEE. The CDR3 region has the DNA TGTGCCAGCAGCTTCAGCGCGAACACCGGGGAGCTGTTTTTT. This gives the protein CASSFSANTGELFF. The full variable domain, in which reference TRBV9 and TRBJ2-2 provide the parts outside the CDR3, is DSGVTQTPKHLITATGQRVTLRCSPRSGDLSVYWYQQSLDQGLQFLIQYYNGEERAKGNILERFSAQQFPDLHSELNLSSLELGDSALYFCASSFSANTGELFFGEGSRLTVL.